This entry features one TCR beta chain sequence. What it binds is unknown. This CDR3 comprises 14 residues. Germline CDR1 reads MNHEY; CDR2 reads SVGAGI. Trimming left V 4 bases short and J 0 bases short, with 9 bases between. The sample originates from a study of T cell responses to AZD1222 COVID-19 vaccine. Findings and caveats of the study: Seropositivity was recorded at baseline in only 6 or 7 AZD1222 recipients. The study found vaccine-associated CD4 TCRs spanning spike, dominant at 160-218 and 743-854. Donors, mostly white British, included more females; clonal diversity was possibly underestimated. Reports indicate that nearly half of spike-specific TCRs are directed at unmutated variant regions.

The method was immunoSEQ multiplex PCR; TCRdb's version includes in-frame clones alone and lacks a portion of them. The sample lists roughly 30,000 clones, around 78% occurring once. V and J are TRBV6-5 and TRBJ1-1; perhaps TRBD1 as D (5 bases). The specimen comprised peripheral blood, sampled on day 0 of AZD1222 vaccination. This receptor was obtained from an adult in good health. CDR3 in DNA: TGTGCCAGCAGTTCGCCAGGGATGAACACTGAAGCTTTCTTT. It specifies CASSSPGMNTEAFF.